A selection of T cell receptor beta chains follows, all from one sample in a study of T cells in localized non-small cell lung cancer. Profiled with immunoSEQ multiplex PCR; TCRdb holds only in-frame clones, not every one. The data show approximately 4,000 clones, about 28% seen once. The sequencing used normal lung tissue next to the tumor, collected before any cancer treatment. These receptors all stem from an older male donor with stage III lung adenocarcinoma. Each CDR3 is given with its conserved first and last residue. A D gene is named only where the DNA matches it firmly. Rows give clone size only sometimes, using once, few, many, or a class for an expanded clone.

J: TRBJ2-1; V: TRBV19; D: -; size: -; CDR3: CASSIEGSRFF; DNA: TGTGCCAGTAGTATTGAGGGGAGCCGGTTCTTC
J: TRBJ1-5; V: TRBV18; D: -; size: -; CDR3: CASSDSYYNQPQHF; DNA: TGTGCCAGCTCAGACAGTTATTACAATCAGCCCCAGCATTTT
J: TRBJ2-3; V: TRBV9; D: -; size: few; CDR3: CASSVRDTGADTQYF; DNA: TGTGCCAGCAGCGTACGGGATACAGGTGCAGATACGCAGTATTTT
J: TRBJ2-3; V: TRBV11-3; D: TRBD1; size: -; CDR3: CASSLDRGKRGDTQYF; DNA: TGTGCCAGCAGCCTAGACAGGGGCAAGAGAGGAGATACGCAGTATTTT
J: TRBJ2-7; V: TRBV30; D: -; size: -; CDR3: CAWTPPGLYEQYF; DNA: TGTGCCTGGACCCCCCCAGGACTCTACGAGCAGTACTTC
J: TRBJ2-2; V: TRBV11-3; D: TRBD2; size: large; CDR3: CASGLAVRGGELFF; DNA: TGTGCCAGCGGGCTAGCGGTCCGAGGCGGGGAGCTGTTTTTT
J: TRBJ2-5; V: TRBV28; D: -; size: few; CDR3: CASSSITATQYF; DNA: TGTGCCAGCAGTTCGATCACAGCAACCCAGTACTTC
J: TRBJ1-5; V: TRBV19; D: -; size: -; CDR3: CASSIGRNQPQHF; DNA: TGTGCCAGTAGTATAGGGAGGAATCAGCCCCAGCATTTT
J: TRBJ2-2; V: TRBV9; D: TRBD1; size: -; CDR3: CASSVTGGATGELFF; DNA: TGTGCCAGCAGCGTAACAGGGGGCGCCACCGGGGAGCTGTTTTTT
J: TRBJ1-1; V: TRBV11-3; D: -; size: medium-sized; CDR3: CASSLWRRTLNTEAFF; DNA: TGTGCCAGCAGCTTGTGGCGGCGGACCCTGAACACTGAAGCTTTCTTT
J: TRBJ2-7; V: TRBV11-3; D: TRBD2; size: few; CDR3: CASSQANIILAGGYEQYF; DNA: TGTGCCAGCAGCCAAGCGAATATTATCCTAGCGGGAGGGTACGAGCAGTACTTC
J: TRBJ1-2; V: TRBV18; D: -; size: -; CDR3: CASSPPGPSGYTF; DNA: TGTGCCAGCTCACCACCGGGACCGTCTGGCTACACCTTC
J: TRBJ1-5; V: TRBV18; D: -; size: -; CDR3: CASSVQPGDDQPQHF; DNA: TGTGCCAGCTCAGTCCAGCCGGGGGACGATCAGCCCCAGCATTTT
J: TRBJ2-1; V: TRBV5-1; D: -; size: -; CDR3: CASTTLDLSSYNEQFF; DNA: TGCGCCAGCACGACCTTGGACTTAAGCTCCTACAATGAGCAGTTCTTC
J: TRBJ2-7; V: TRBV6-4; D: -; size: -; CDR3: CASSTVGIFYEQYF; DNA: TGTGCCAGCAGTACCGTAGGGATTTTCTACGAGCAGTACTTC
J: TRBJ2-5; V: TRBV6-8; D: -; size: few; CDR3: CASSAGVRQETQYF; DNA: TGTGCCAGCAGTGCAGGGGTACGCCAAGAGACCCAGTACTTC
J: TRBJ1-1; V: TRBV18; D: -; size: few; CDR3: CASSPGLDGNTEAFF; DNA: TGTGCCAGCTCACCAGGGTTGGACGGGAACACTGAAGCTTTCTTT
J: TRBJ2-1; V: TRBV6-8; D: TRBD2; size: -; CDR3: CASSGLAGGEQFF; DNA: TGTGCCAGCAGTGGGCTAGCGGGAGGAGAGCAGTTCTTC
J: TRBJ2-4; V: TRBV11-3; D: TRBD2; size: few; CDR3: CASSQRTSGRKNIQYF; DNA: TGTGCCAGCAGCCAAAGGACTAGCGGAAGAAAAAACATTCAGTACTTC
J: TRBJ2-7; V: TRBV12-5; D: -; size: once; CDR3: CASRGSSYEQYF; DNA: TGTGCCAGTAGGGGGAGCTCCTACGAGCAGTACTTC
J: TRBJ2-7; V: TRBV11-3; D: -; size: few; CDR3: CASSLRRQGSYEQYF; DNA: TGTGCCAGCAGCCTTAGAAGGCAGGGTTCCTACGAGCAGTACTTC
J: TRBJ2-7; V: TRBV7-5; D: -; size: few; CDR3: CASSWRSSGAYEQYF; DNA: TGTGCCAGCAGCTGGAGATCCTCGGGGGCCTACGAGCAGTACTTC
J: TRBJ2-7; V: TRBV14; D: -; size: -; CDR3: CASSQGPVGAVGSYEQYF; DNA: TGTGCCAGCAGCCAAGGTCCCGTTGGGGCCGTTGGGTCCTACGAGCAGTACTTC
J: TRBJ2-2; V: TRBV18; D: -; size: -; CDR3: CASSPYPFLNTGELFF; DNA: TGTGCCAGCTCACCATATCCATTTTTGAACACCGGGGAGCTGTTTTTT
J: TRBJ2-5; V: TRBV11-3; D: -; size: few; CDR3: CASSLAGAGETQYF; DNA: TGTGCCAGCAGCTTGGCGGGGGCGGGAGAGACCCAGTACTTC
J: TRBJ2-2; V: TRBV6-8; D: TRBD2; size: -; CDR3: CASSPWTSGRSGELFF; DNA: TGTGCCAGCAGTCCCTGGACTAGCGGGAGATCCGGGGAGCTGTTTTTT
J: TRBJ2-1; V: TRBV28; D: TRBD2; size: -; CDR3: CASSLAGGYEQFF; DNA: TGTGCCAGCAGTTTAGCGGGAGGCTATGAGCAGTTCTTC
J: TRBJ2-2; V: TRBV11-3; D: TRBD2; size: medium-sized; CDR3: CASSWGLADGELFF; DNA: TGTGCCAGCAGCTGGGGACTAGCTGACGGGGAGCTGTTTTTT